The 19 T cell receptor beta chains below all came from one sample that was sequenced in a study of blood T cells in healthy people across ages. A sample-barcoded 5' primer and a J-beta primer mix were used in a second PCR of about 7 to 12 cycles. TCRdb reanalysed the 5' RACE reads using MiXCR and keeps one entry per CDR3 protein. The sample has roughly 1.5 million distinct CDR3 sequences; approximately 42% are singletons. Sequencing was carried out using blood. The receptors derive from a woman aged 18-29 years in good health.

This sequence joins TRBV7-2 and TRBJ2-3; 10 positions match TRBD2. Germline assignment: CDR1 SGHTA and CDR2 FQGNSA. Trimming took 4 bases from V and 2 from J; bases not matched to a gene: 9. There are 17 residues in the CDR3. The CDR3 DNA is TGTGCCAGCAGCTCGGGACTAGCGAGGAACCCCACAGATACGCAGTATTTT. Its translation is CASSSGLARNPTDTQYF.

A few counts support this clonotype. The V call is TRBV4-1, the J call TRBJ2-3; TRBD2 matches 10 bases. CDR3 size: 16 residues. Germline CDR1 is MGHRA and CDR2 is YSYEKL. The ends lost 4 bases at V and 4 bases at J; junction bases unmatched: 8. For the CDR3, the DNA is TGCGCCAGCAGCCCCCCCGAGCGGGGGGGACCAGATACGCAGTATTTT. It translates to CASSPPERGGPDTQYF.

This clonotype came up a few times. This chain connects TRBV6-6 to TRBJ2-1, with TRBD1 matching over 10 bases. The CDR3 length is 16 residues. The germline V gene encodes CDR1 MNHNY and CDR2 SVGAGI (reference sequence). V was pared by 3 bases and J by 7 bases, with 9 bases of the junction left unmatched. CDR3 protein: CASSYPGTGVGNEQFF. In DNA form, the CDR3 reads TGTGCCAGCAGTTATCCCGGGACAGGGGTTGGGAATGAGCAGTTCTTC.

V is TRBV3-1 and J is TRBJ2-5, with 8 positions matching TRBD1. The V gene end was trimmed by 0 bases and the J gene end by 2 bases; junction bases not matched to a gene: 5. This CDR3 contains 16 residues. Germline-derived CDR1 and CDR2 are LGHDT and YNNKEL (reference sequence). The CDR3 nucleotides are TGTGCCAGCAGCCAAGAAGGGACAGGTGGGCAAGAGACCCAGTACTTC. It specifies CASSQEGTGGQETQYF.

CDR3 loop: CASSDWPSTDTQYF. For the CDR3, the DNA is TGCGCCAGCAGTGACTGGCCCAGCACAGATACGCAGTATTTT. The chain links TRBV10-1 to TRBJ2-3, with D unresolved. CDR1 and CDR2 (germline): WNHNN, SYGVQD (reference sequence). The CDR3 loop spans 14 amino acids. V was trimmed by 3 bases and J by 0 bases, leaving 7 bases between them.

This chain connects TRBV12-3 or TRBV12-4 to TRBJ2-1; D ambiguous. The DNA end favors TRBJ2-7, so the J call may be wrong. This CDR3 contains 15 residues. The CDR3 loop reads CASSLTGASYNEQYF. In DNA form, the CDR3 reads TGTGCCAGCAGTTTAACGGGTGCCTCCTACAATGAGCAGTACTTC.

V usage is TRBV29-1 and J usage is TRBJ2-7; D remains ambiguous. Trimming stripped 6 bases from V and 5 bases from J, with 14 bases between. Germline values: CDR1 SQVTM, CDR2 ANQGSEA. There are 12 residues in the CDR3. The CDR3 spells CSVVSDFHEQYF. The CDR3 DNA is TGCAGCGTGGTGAGCGATTTCCACGAGCAGTACTTC.

In this sample, this clonotype turned up a few times. V is TRBV20-1 and J is TRBJ1-5, with D hard to call. CDR1 and CDR2 from the germline V gene are DFQATT and SNEGSKA (reference sequence). The CDR3 runs 16 residues. V lost 1 base and J lost 3, with 16 bases in between. CDR3 sequence: CSARAQSAVNNQPQHF. Written as DNA, the CDR3 is TGCAGTGCTAGAGCTCAATCGGCGGTTAACAATCAGCCCCAGCATTTT.

The DNA for the CDR3 is TGTGCCAGCAGTTATGACAGGGGTTACGGTGAGCAGTTCTTC. Translated, it gives CASSYDRGYGEQFF. This sequence joins TRBV2 and TRBJ2-1, with 8 positions matching TRBD1. Unmatched junction bases numbered 9, after V lost 5 bases and J lost 9 bases. CDR3 length equals 14 residues. CDR1 is SNHLY and CDR2 is FYNNEI in the germline V gene.

On this clonotype itself: One junction end does not reproduce the germline sequence, and a read error may be involved. The rearrangement uses TRBV7-2 and TRBJ2-1; D not resolved. This CDR3 contains 12 residues. Germline loops: CDR1 SGHTA, CDR2 FQGNSA. CDR3 amino acids: CASSPIYDEQFF. The CDR3 DNA reads as TGTGCCAGCAGCCCTATCTACGATGAGCAGTTCTTC.

The chain combines TRBV20-1 with TRBJ2-2; 9 bases align to TRBD1. The CDR3 loop spans 16 amino acids. The ends lost 4 bases at V and 3 bases at J; junction bases unmatched: 9. Germline V lookup: CDR1 DFQATT, CDR2 SNEGSKA (reference sequence). This CDR3 is CSAIPGTGTYTGELFF. The CDR3 DNA is TGCAGTGCTATTCCCGGGACAGGGACCTACACCGGGGAGCTGTTTTTT.

This clonotype occurred many times. V gene TRBV2 combines with J gene TRBJ2-1; possibly TRBD1 for D (6 bases). V shed 1 base and J shed 0 bases, with 7 bases lying between them. CDR3 size: 15 residues. From germline, CDR1 is SNHLY and CDR2 FYNNEI. The CDR3 here is CASSEGTVSYNEQFF. In DNA form, the CDR3 reads TGTGCCAGCAGTGAAGGGACAGTCTCCTACAATGAGCAGTTCTTC.

Many counts were recorded for this clonotype. J is TRBJ2-1 and V is TRBV5-1; TRBD2 is a possible D gene (6 bases). The CDR3 has 15 residues. Deletions cut 6 bases from V and 0 bases from J, with 13 bases between. Germline V gene data show CDR1 as SGHRS and CDR2 as YFSETQ. Written as DNA, the CDR3 is TGCGCCAGCAAACCGGGACTTAGCTCCTACAATGAGCAGTTCTTC. Its translation: CASKPGLSSYNEQFF.

This chain joins TRBV7-9 and TRBJ2-2; the D is unclear. Germline CDR1 reads SEHNR; CDR2 reads FQNEAQ (reference sequence). Trimming removed 7 bases at V and 6 bases at J, with 6 bases between. This CDR3 has 11 amino acids. The CDR3 DNA reads as TGTGCCAGCACCAACTCCGGGGAGCTGTTTTTT. Its protein product is CASTNSGELFF.

Notes on this clonotype: Mismatch with germline at one junction end may stem from a read error. The CDR3 reads CGAREYQRTGELFF. CDR3 coding DNA: TGCGGTGCTAGAGAGTATCAGAGGACCGGGGAGCTGTTTTTT. The rearrangement uses TRBV20-1 and TRBJ2-2; D remains unclear. CDR3 length: 14 residues. CDR1 and CDR2 (germline): DFQATT, SNEGSKA (reference sequence).

The chain carries TRBV29-1 and TRBJ2-5; 9 bases align to TRBD1. CDR1 and CDR2 (germline): SQVTM, ANQGSEA. Unmatched junction bases numbered 6, after V lost 5 bases and J lost 5 bases. CDR3 length equals 13 residues. This CDR3 is CSVKQGAGETQYF. Written as DNA, the CDR3 is TGCAGCGTTAAACAGGGGGCCGGGGAGACCCAGTACTTC.

This rearrangement joins TRBV5-5 to TRBJ2-5; 8 nucleotides match TRBD1. The CDR3 length is 13 residues. From germline, CDR1 is SGHKS and CDR2 YYEKEE (reference sequence). The J segment lost 5 bases and the V segment lost 2 bases, leaving 2 bases of the junction unmatched. Here the CDR3 reads CASSFHRGETQYF. CDR3 coding DNA: TGTGCCAGCAGCTTTCACAGGGGGGAGACCCAGTACTTC.

V is TRBV19 and J is TRBJ2-1; D gene unclear. V was trimmed by 8 bases and J by 5 bases, leaving 7 bases between them. This CDR3 contains 11 residues. CDR1 is LNHDA, CDR2 SQIVND, per germline (reference sequence). In DNA form, the CDR3 reads TGTGCCAGTTACGACCACAATGAGCAGTTCTTC. It encodes CASYDHNEQFF.

This chain links TRBV9 with TRBJ2-3, with D maybe TRBD2 (5 bases). Germline CDR1 SGDLS, CDR2 YYNGEE. Trimming removed 3 bases at V and 0 bases at J, with 11 bases between. CDR3 length: 15 amino acids. The CDR3 loop is CASSGYPGSTDTQYF. CDR3 DNA sequence: TGTGCCAGCAGCGGATACCCGGGGAGCACAGATACGCAGTATTTT.